These 14 T cell receptor beta chains originate from one sample sequenced in a study of blood T cell repertoires in COVID-19. The assay was immunoSEQ multiplex PCR, and TCRdb's table has in-frame clones only and misses some. Of about 220,000 clones in the sample, 82% were seen once. The source material was PBMCs or T cells enriched from blood (not recorded which). These receptors were collected from a woman aged 55 to 70 who had recovered from COVID-19.

The genes are TRBV7-9 and TRBJ2-3; maybe TRBD2 (5 bases). Germline loops: CDR1 SEHNR, CDR2 FQNEAQ (reference sequence). V lost 3 bases to trimming and J lost 2 bases, with 12 bases between them. The CDR3 contains 15 residues. CDR3 DNA: TGTGCCAGCAGCTTGCAGAGCGGTTACACAGATACGCAGTATTTT. Its translation: CASSLQSGYTDTQYF.

A note on this clone: The junction does not match germline at one end; this may be a read error. This chain joins TRBV27 and TRBJ2-1; D is possibly TRBD2 (5 bases). The CDR3 has 10 amino acids. Germline CDR1 and CDR2: MNHEY and SMNVEV (reference sequence). DNA for the CDR3: TGTGCCAGCTACCCGGGATCGGAGCTCTTC. This encodes CASYPGSELF.

This clone showed up just once. The chain joins TRBV29-1 to TRBJ2-5; 7 bases agree with TRBD2. The CDR3 has 13 amino acids. The ends lost 3 bases at V and 5 bases at J; junction bases unmatched: 6. Germline values: CDR1 SQVTM, CDR2 ANQGSEA. The CDR3 spells CSVDVGGGETQYF. The DNA for the CDR3 is TGCAGCGTTGACGTGGGGGGGGGTGAGACCCAGTACTTC.

On this clone itself: Other DNA sequences of this sample code for an identical CDR3. The chain joins TRBV3-1 (or the pseudogene TRBV3-2) to TRBJ1-1; TRBD1 matches 7 bases. From germline, CDR1 is LGHDT and CDR2 YNNKEL (reference sequence). The CDR3 loop spans 14 amino acids. The V segment lost 1 base and the J segment 1 base; nucleotides outside the gene matches: 0. The CDR3 sequence: CASSQGTGNTEAFF. DNA for the CDR3: TGTGCCAGCAGCCAAGGGACAGGGAACACTGAAGCTTTCTTT.

The chain carries TRBV27 and TRBJ2-4, with a weak D call TRBD1 (5 bases). Looked up from germline, CDR1 is MNHEY and CDR2 is SMNVEV (reference sequence). V lost 3 bases and J lost 0, with 12 bases in between. This CDR3 comprises 16 residues. The CDR3 spells CASSFSRGLAKNIQYF. CDR3 sequence (DNA): TGTGCCAGCAGTTTCTCAAGGGGTCTAGCCAAAAACATTCAGTACTTC.

This sequence joins TRBV9 and TRBJ1-4; TRBD1 agrees at 8 bases. The germline gives CDR1 SGDLS, CDR2 YYNGEE. CDR3 length: 15 amino acids. Trimming took 4 bases from V and 5 from J; bases not matched to a gene: 7. Written as DNA, the CDR3 is TGTGCCAGCAGCACTCGGACAGGGCAAAATGAAAAACTGTTTTTT. Amino acids: CASSTRTGQNEKLFF.

This chain joins TRBV4-2 and TRBJ2-5; D gene unclear. The V gene lost 1 base and the J gene lost 2 bases, with 11 bases spanning the gap. The CDR3 contains 15 residues. Germline V gene data show CDR1 as LGHNA and CDR2 as YNFKEQ. The CDR3 sequence: CASSQGADSQETQYF. CDR3 nucleotide sequence: TGTGCCAGCAGCCAAGGTGCCGACTCGCAAGAGACCCAGTACTTC.

The chain is built from TRBV15 and TRBJ1-2; D unresolved. The CDR3 covers 14 residues. Germline CDR1 is LNHNV and CDR2 is YYDKDF (reference sequence). The V end lost 5 bases, the J end lost 4 bases, and 14 bases lay between the germline ends. The CDR3 bases are TGTGCCACCAGCTTCCAGGCGGGGAGCTATGGCTACACCTTC. Encoded protein: CATSFQAGSYGYTF.

This sequence joins TRBV19 and TRBJ1-1; 9 bases line up with TRBD1. Germline CDR1 reads LNHDA; CDR2 reads SQIVND (reference sequence). J gave up 1 base and V 8 bases, and 11 bases lay outside the gene matches. The CDR3 is 16 residues long. The DNA for the CDR3 is TGTGCCAGTGTGCGGACAGGGGCGTTCTGGAACACTGAAGCTTTCTTT. Translating gives CASVRTGAFWNTEAFF. The full variable domain, rest sourced from reference TRBV19 and TRBJ1-1, is DGGITQSPKYLFRKEGQNVTLSCEQNLNHDAMYWYRQDPGQGLRLIYYSQIVNDFQKGDIAEGYSVSREKKESFPLTVTSAQKNPTAFYLCASVRTGAFWNTEAFFGQGTRLTVV.

A single count supports this clone. The chain carries TRBV5-1 and TRBJ2-7; D unresolved. Germline V lookup: CDR1 SGHRS, CDR2 YFSETQ. The CDR3 contains 13 residues. Trimming pared 0 bases from V and 2 bases from J, leaving 6 bases between. This chain's CDR3 is CASSLANAYEQYF. The CDR3 DNA follows: TGCGCCAGCAGCTTGGCCAATGCCTACGAGCAGTACTTC. Looking up the rest from reference TRBV5-1 and TRBJ2-7 gives the full variable domain: KAGVTQTPRYLIKTRGQQVTLSCSPISGHRSVSWYQQTPGQGLQFLFEYFSETQRNKGNFPGRFSGRQFSNSRSEMNVSTLELGDSALYLCASSLANAYEQYFGPGTRLTVT.

The rearrangement joins TRBV16 to TRBJ1-1, with TRBD1 matching over 7 bases. V dropped 4 bases and J dropped 0; count of bases not matched to a gene: 5. Per germline, CDR1 KGHSY and CDR2 FQNENV. The CDR3 extends over 15 amino acids. The CDR3 bases are TGTGCCAGCAGCCTACCAGGGGGTATGAACACTGAAGCTTTCTTT. This encodes CASSLPGGMNTEAFF.

The chain uses TRBV25-1 and TRBJ2-7, with 8 bases identical to TRBD2. Germline V CDR1 and CDR2: MGHDK, SYGVNS. The CDR3 is made up of 15 amino acids. Unmatched junction bases numbered 9, after V lost 6 bases and J lost 2 bases. The CDR3 spells CASSASGGGAYEQYF. Written as DNA, the CDR3 is TGTGCCAGCAGCGCCTCGGGAGGGGGGGCCTACGAGCAGTACTTC.

This chain links TRBV2 with TRBJ1-6, with D perhaps TRBD1 (6 bases). Deletions cut 6 bases from V and 5 bases from J, with 11 bases between. The V gene's germline CDR1 is SNHLY and CDR2 FYNNEI. This CDR3 contains 14 residues. CDR3 DNA sequence: TGTGCCAGCAGCGCAGGGGTTGATAATTCACCCCTCCACTTT. Translating it yields CASSAGVDNSPLHF.

The J gene is TRBJ2-7, the V gene TRBV10-2, with 9 bases fitting TRBD1. Trimming at V came to 1 base and at J to 3 bases, leaving 7 bases not matched to a gene. The CDR3 has 16 residues. Germline loops: CDR1 WSHSY, CDR2 SAAADI. CDR3 protein: CASSEFGQGQIYEQYF. The CDR3 bases are TGCGCCAGCAGTGAGTTCGGACAGGGGCAAATCTACGAGCAGTACTTC.